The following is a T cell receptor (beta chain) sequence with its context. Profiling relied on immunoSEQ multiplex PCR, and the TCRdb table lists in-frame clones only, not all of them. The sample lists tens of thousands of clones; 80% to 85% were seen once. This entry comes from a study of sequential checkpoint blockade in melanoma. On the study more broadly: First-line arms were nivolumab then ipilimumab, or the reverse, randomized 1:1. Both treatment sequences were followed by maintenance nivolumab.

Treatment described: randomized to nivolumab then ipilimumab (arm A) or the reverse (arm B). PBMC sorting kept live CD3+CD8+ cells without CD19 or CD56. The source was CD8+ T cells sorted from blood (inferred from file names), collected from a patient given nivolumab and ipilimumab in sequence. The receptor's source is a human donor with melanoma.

CDR3 residues: CAWSVGVGYTF. The CDR3 DNA is TGTGCCTGGAGTGTAGGGGTTGGCTACACCTTC. V and J are TRBV30 and TRBJ1-2, with D possibly being TRBD1 (5 bases). Germline lookup yields CDR1 GTSNPN and CDR2 SVGIG (reference sequence). The CDR3 has 11 amino acids. Deletions cut 0 bases from V and 7 bases from J, with 6 bases between.